The source of this TCR beta chain is a study of beta chain features in type 1 diabetes. Expressed TCRB transcripts were sequenced, since all the RNA that had been isolated was reverse transcribed. Deep immunoSEQ sequencing covered naive, central memory and regulatory T cell samples. Assay: immunoSEQ multiplex PCR; the TCRdb copy retains only in-frame clones and omits some. The table has about 620,000 clones, roughly a sixth seen once. This clone was recorded a few times. From germline, CDR1 is SGHDT and CDR2 YYEEEE. The V end was cut by 0 bases, the J end by 5 bases, with 7 bases between. The CDR3 covers 13 residues.

This receptor was taken from a young man in good health. What was sequenced was naive CD4+ T cells from blood. The chain has TRBV5-6 and TRBJ2-3; no definite D call. CDR3 loop: CASSLAFKDTQYF. DNA of the CDR3: TGTGCCAGCAGCTTGGCCTTTAAAGATACGCAGTATTTT.